This T cell receptor (beta chain) was captured by sequencing in a study of blood T cell repertoires in COVID-19. As for the study in general: There were acute and convalescent COVID-19 samples, and they came from the United States, Italy and Spain. Sample material is recorded as cDNA or gDNA derived from T cells, B-cell-depleted T cells, or PBMCs.

Original analysis: From reference gene primer amplification, estimates of nucleated cell counts were derived. Libraries were prepared by immunoSEQ multiplex PCR; TCRdb keeps only in-frame clonotypes and omits some of them. The DNA gave D and trimming, while V, J and clone size come from that table. The sample lists 250,000 to 300,000 clones; about 87% were seen once. In germline, CDR1 is SGHAT, CDR2 FQNNGV. The V end lost 1 base, the J end lost 1 base, and 5 bases lay between the germline ends. The CDR3 is 14 amino acids. The sequenced material came from peripheral blood. The V call is TRBV11-2, the J call TRBJ1-5; D unclear. The clonotype was recovered from a woman between 40 and 50 years old with acute or convalescent COVID-19. Here the CDR3 reads CASSLVGSNQPQHF. The DNA of the CDR3 is TGTGCCAGCAGCTTAGTGGGCAGCAATCAGCCCCAGCATTTT.